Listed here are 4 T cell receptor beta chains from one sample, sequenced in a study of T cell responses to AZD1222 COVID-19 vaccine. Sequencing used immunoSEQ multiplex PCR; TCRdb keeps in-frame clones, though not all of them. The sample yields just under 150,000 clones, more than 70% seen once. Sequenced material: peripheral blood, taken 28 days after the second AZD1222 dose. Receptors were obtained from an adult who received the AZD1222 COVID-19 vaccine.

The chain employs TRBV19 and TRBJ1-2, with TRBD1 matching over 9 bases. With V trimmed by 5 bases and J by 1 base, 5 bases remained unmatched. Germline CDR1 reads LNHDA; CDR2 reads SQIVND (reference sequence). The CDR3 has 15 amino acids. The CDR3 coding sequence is TGTGCCAGTAGTTCCGACAGGGGGGTTAACTATGGCTACACCTTC. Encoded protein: CASSSDRGVNYGYTF.

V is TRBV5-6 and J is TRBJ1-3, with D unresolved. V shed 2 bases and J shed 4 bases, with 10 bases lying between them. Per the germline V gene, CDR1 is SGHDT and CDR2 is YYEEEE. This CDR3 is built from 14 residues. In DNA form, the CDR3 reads TGTGCCAGCAGCTTTGGGCGTTCAGGAAACACCATATATTTT. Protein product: CASSFGRSGNTIYF.

CDR3 DNA sequence: TGTGCCAGCAGTGAACAGGCCGAGACCCAGTACTTC. Its translation is CASSEQAETQYF. V is TRBV6-1 and J is TRBJ2-5; no clear D gene. From germline, CDR1 is MNHNS and CDR2 SASEGT. Trimming took 2 bases from V and 5 from J, leaving 6 bases between them. The CDR3 loop spans 12 amino acids.

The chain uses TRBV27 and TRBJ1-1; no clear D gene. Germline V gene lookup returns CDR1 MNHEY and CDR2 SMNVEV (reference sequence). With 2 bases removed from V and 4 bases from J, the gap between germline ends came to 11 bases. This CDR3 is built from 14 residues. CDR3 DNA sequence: TGTGCCAGCAGTTTACACGGGCGGGGCACTGAAGCTTTCTTT. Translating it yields CASSLHGRGTEAFF.